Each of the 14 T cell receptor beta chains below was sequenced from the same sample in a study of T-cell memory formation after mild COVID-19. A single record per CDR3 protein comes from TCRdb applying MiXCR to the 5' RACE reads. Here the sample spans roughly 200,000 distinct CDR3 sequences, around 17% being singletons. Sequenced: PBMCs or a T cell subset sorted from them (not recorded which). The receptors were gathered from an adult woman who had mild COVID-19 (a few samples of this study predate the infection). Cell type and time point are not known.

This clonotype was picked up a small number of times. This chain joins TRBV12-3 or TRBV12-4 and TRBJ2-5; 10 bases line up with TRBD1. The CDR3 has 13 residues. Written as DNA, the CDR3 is TGTGCTAGTCGACAGGGGGCGGGGGAGACCCAGTACTTC. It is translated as CASRQGAGETQYF.

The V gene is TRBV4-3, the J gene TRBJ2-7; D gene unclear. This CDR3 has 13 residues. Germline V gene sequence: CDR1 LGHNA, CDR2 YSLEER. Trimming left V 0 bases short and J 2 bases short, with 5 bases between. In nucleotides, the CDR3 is TGCGCCAGCAGCCAAGATCTCCCCTACGAGCAGTACTTC. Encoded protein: CASSQDLPYEQYF.

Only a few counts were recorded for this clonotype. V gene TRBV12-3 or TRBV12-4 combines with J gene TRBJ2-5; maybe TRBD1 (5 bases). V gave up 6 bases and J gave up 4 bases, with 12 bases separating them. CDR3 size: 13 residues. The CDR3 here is CASRTRVLETQYF. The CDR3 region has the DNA TGTGCCAGCAGGACCAGGGTCCTAGAGACCCAGTACTTC.

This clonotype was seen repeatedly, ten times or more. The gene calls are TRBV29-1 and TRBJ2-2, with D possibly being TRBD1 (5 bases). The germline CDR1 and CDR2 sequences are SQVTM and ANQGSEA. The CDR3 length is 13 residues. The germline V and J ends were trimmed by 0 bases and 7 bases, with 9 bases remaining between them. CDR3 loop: CSVEDLRVGELFF. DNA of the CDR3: TGCAGCGTTGAAGATCTCAGGGTCGGGGAGCTGTTTTTT.

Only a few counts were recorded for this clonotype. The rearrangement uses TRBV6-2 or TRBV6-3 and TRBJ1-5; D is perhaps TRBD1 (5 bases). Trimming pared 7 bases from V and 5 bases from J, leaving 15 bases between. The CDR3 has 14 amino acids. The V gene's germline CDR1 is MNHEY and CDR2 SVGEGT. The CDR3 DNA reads TGTGCCAGCAAACGGGGCAGGGTTGATCAGCCCCAGCATTTT. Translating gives CASKRGRVDQPQHF.

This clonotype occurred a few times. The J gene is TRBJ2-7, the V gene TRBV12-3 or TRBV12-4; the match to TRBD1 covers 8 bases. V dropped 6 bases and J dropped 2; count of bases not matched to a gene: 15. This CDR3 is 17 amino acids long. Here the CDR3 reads CASSPQGAHSRAYEQYF. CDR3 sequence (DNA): TGTGCCAGCAGCCCCCAGGGGGCCCATTCCAGGGCCTACGAGCAGTACTTC.

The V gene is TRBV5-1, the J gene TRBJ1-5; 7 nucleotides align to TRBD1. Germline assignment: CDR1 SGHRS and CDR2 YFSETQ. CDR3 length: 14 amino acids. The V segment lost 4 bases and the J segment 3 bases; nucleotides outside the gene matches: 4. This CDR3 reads CASSPGQNNQPQHF. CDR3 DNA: TGCGCCAGCAGCCCGGGACAGAACAATCAGCCCCAGCATTTT.

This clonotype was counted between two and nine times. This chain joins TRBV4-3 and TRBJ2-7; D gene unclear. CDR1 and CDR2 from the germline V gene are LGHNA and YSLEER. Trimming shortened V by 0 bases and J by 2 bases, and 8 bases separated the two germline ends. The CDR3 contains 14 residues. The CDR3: CASSQDRGPYEQYF. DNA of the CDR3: TGCGCCAGCAGCCAAGATCGAGGTCCCTACGAGCAGTACTTC.

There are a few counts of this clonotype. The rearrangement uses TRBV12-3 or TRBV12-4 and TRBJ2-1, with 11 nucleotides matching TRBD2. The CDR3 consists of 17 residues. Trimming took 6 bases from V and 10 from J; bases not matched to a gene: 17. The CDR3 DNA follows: TGTGCCAGCAGCCCCACTAGCGGGAGTTTTTGGGTTCGAGAGCAGTTCTTC. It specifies CASSPTSGSFWVREQFF.

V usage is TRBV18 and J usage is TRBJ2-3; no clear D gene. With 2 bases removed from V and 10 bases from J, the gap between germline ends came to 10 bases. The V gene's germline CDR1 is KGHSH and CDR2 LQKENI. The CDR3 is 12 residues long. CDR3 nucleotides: TGTGCCAGCTCACCAAGTTCTAGGCCGCAGTATTTT. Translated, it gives CASSPSSRPQYF.

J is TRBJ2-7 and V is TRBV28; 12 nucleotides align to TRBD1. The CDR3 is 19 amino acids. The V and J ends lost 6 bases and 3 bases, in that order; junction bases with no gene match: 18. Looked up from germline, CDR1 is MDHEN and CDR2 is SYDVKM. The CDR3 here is CASSLGTGGARAVIYEQYF. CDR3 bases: TGTGCCAGCAGCCTCGGGACAGGGGGCGCGAGGGCTGTGATCTACGAGCAGTACTTC.

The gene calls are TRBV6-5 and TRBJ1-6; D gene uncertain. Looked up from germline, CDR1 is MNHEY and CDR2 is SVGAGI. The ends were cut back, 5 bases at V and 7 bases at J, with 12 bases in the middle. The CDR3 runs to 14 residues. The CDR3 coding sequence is TGTGCCAGCAGTGCCGGGTTAAGGAATTCACCCCTCCACTTT. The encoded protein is CASSAGLRNSPLHF.

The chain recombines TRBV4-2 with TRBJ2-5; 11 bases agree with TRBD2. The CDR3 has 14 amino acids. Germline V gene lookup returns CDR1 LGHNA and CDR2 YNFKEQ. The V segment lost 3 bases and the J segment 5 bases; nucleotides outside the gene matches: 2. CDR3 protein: CASSQLAGGETQYF. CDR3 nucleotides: TGTGCCAGCAGCCAGCTAGCGGGAGGTGAGACCCAGTACTTC.

CDR3 sequence (DNA): TGTGCCAGCAGCTTAGGATGGGGGAGCACAGATACGCAGTATTTT. Translating it yields CASSLGWGSTDTQYF. V and J are TRBV11-2 and TRBJ2-3; either TRBD1 or TRBD2 may fit D (5 bases each). V was clipped by 1 base and J by 0 bases, with 8 bases between them. The CDR3 covers 15 residues. Germline CDR1 reads SGHAT; CDR2 reads FQNNGV.